The T cell receptor (beta chain) described here comes from a study of neurological immune-mediated disorders. Findings and caveats of the study: Phylogenetic grouping put 18 of 34 multiple sclerosis patients' repertoires into one related-CDR3 cluster, a possible signature.

This clonotype was observed at least ten times. Its antigen is unknown. V trimming: 4 bases; J trimming: 2 bases; junction bases outside the gene matches: 13. The CDR3 totals 17 residues. Germline V CDR1 and CDR2: SGHRS, YFSETQ. Unsorted libraries used 2 million PBMCs kept at -80 degrees C. TCRdb reprocessed the 5' RACE reads with MiXCR, giving one entry per CDR3 protein. The top ten clones hold approximately 5.1% of a sample with over 50,000 distinct CDR3 sequences, over 4% of them seen once. The clonotype originates from a human donor with multiple sclerosis. The donor label of this sample is uncertain. Material for sequencing was PBMCs. V and J are TRBV5-1 and TRBJ2-3; 7 positions agree with TRBD2. In DNA form, the CDR3 reads TGCGCCAGCAGCGATACCGGAGCGGGACCCGTCACAGATACGCAGTATTTT. Encoded protein: CASSDTGAGPVTDTQYF.